This T cell receptor (beta chain) derives from a study of blood T cell repertoires in COVID-19. This CDR3 spans 13 amino acids. The V end was cut by 4 bases, the J end by 4 bases, with 7 bases between. Method: immunoSEQ multiplex PCR; TCRdb's copy keeps in-frame clones and lacks some. The data show some 96,000 clones, around nine tenths seen once. The clonotype comes from a man older than 75 with acute or convalescent COVID-19. The chain employs TRBV12-3 or TRBV12-4 and TRBJ2-2; D remains unclear. The material sequenced was peripheral blood. The chain's CDR3 is CASSSLSTGELFF. CDR3 in DNA: TGTGCCAGCAGTTCCCTAAGCACCGGGGAGCTGTTTTTT.